A single sample gave rise to the 25 T cell receptor beta chains below, sequenced in a study of quantifying T cell responses using KT2 cells. Study context: RNA was reverse transcribed with TCR alpha and beta constant-region primers.

The cDNA 3' end received a ligated oligonucleotide with a UMI. The first PCR ran 3 to 5 cycles with an equimolar RC1.1 and RC1.2 beta primer mix. TCRdb independently ran MiXCR on the UMI-ligation and nested PCR reads; one entry per CDR3 protein. The sample lists tens of thousands of distinct CDR3 sequences, 10% occurring once. Sequenced input: PBMCs spiked with cells of the T cell clone KT2. Receptors were obtained from a human donor.

This clonotype came up many times. Germline is not matched at one junction end, which may reflect a read error. CDR3 in amino acids: CSAGDILTEAFF. Written as DNA, the CDR3 is TGCAGTGCTGGAGATATCCTCACTGAAGCTTTCTTT. The rearrangement joins TRBV20-1 to TRBJ1-1; no reliable D call. The CDR3 spans 12 residues. Germline lookup yields CDR1 DFQATT and CDR2 SNEGSKA (reference sequence).

The chain combines TRBV6-2 or TRBV6-3 with TRBJ2-1, with a weak D call TRBD2 (5 bases). Germline lookup yields CDR1 MNHEY and CDR2 SVGEGT. With 10 bases removed from V and 8 bases from J, the gap between germline ends came to 12 bases. The CDR3 covers 11 residues. In DNA form, the CDR3 reads TGTGCCACCCTCGGGGTTGATGAGCAGTTCTTC. The encoded protein is CATLGVDEQFF.

To note about this clonotype: A read error may produce the germline difference seen at one junction end. The chain combines TRBV7-3 with TRBJ2-1, with no clear D. This CDR3 has 13 residues. Germline CDR1 SGHTA, CDR2 FQGTGA. The CDR3 loop reads CASSLTPDNEQFF. Written as DNA, the CDR3 is TGTGCCAGCAGCCTAACCCCCGACAATGAGCAGTTCTTC.

Ten or more counts support this clonotype. This rearrangement joins TRBV27 to TRBJ2-3; TRBD2 aligns across 12 bases. V lost 6 bases and J lost 11; bases outside the gene matches: 12. CDR1 is MNHEY and CDR2 is SMNVEV in the germline V gene (reference sequence). This CDR3 is built from 15 residues. CDR3 bases: TGTGCCAGCAGCAAGACTAGCGGGGGACTTCGGGGGCAGTATTTT. Its protein product is CASSKTSGGLRGQYF.

The CDR3 reads CASSQDGVEAFF. The CDR3 bases are TGTGCCAGCAGCCAAGATGGGGTTGAAGCTTTCTTT. This chain links TRBV4-2 with TRBJ1-1; D is uncertain. The V gene lost 0 bases and the J gene lost 7 bases, with 6 bases spanning the gap. The CDR3 runs to 12 residues. Germline-derived CDR1 and CDR2 are LGHNA and YNFKEQ.

This clonotype was seen ten or more times. The V call is TRBV29-1, the J call TRBJ1-2, with D possibly matching TRBD1 (6 bases). Germline V gene data show CDR1 as SQVTM and CDR2 as ANQGSEA. V gave up 7 bases and J gave up 5 bases, with 26 bases separating them. The CDR3 has 16 amino acids. CDR3 nucleotides: TGCAGCGCCGAGGGTCTACAGGGACGGGGACTTTATGGCTACACCTTC. As protein: CSAEGLQGRGLYGYTF.

This clonotype occurred a few times. The rearrangement links TRBV6-2 or TRBV6-3 to TRBJ2-1, with D perhaps assigned TRBD1 or TRBD2 (5 bases each). V lost 2 bases and J lost 2, with 16 bases in between. Germline lookup yields CDR1 MNHEY and CDR2 SVGEGT. This CDR3 has 17 amino acids. Written as DNA, the CDR3 is TGTGCCAGCAGTTACCCCCCCGGGGCTGCAACCTACAATGAGCAGTTCTTC. This encodes CASSYPPGAATYNEQFF.

This clonotype was seen many times. The rearrangement uses TRBV29-1 and TRBJ2-1, with 7 bases fitting TRBD1. Germline-derived CDR1 and CDR2 are SQVTM and ANQGSEA. J lost 2 bases, V lost 5 bases, and 6 bases had no gene match. The CDR3 is 14 amino acids. The CDR3 DNA follows: TGCAGCGTTTTTCGGGACAGAACCTACAATGAGCAGTTCTTC. Its translation is CSVFRDRTYNEQFF.

The chain couples TRBV7-2 to TRBJ1-2; tentatively, D is TRBD1 (5 bases). Trimming removed 4 bases at V and 7 bases at J, with 13 bases between. Per germline, CDR1 SGHTA and CDR2 FQGNSA. The CDR3 length is 13 residues. Written as DNA, the CDR3 is TGTGCCAGCAGCTCGCAGGGAGGGACTGGCTACACCTTC. Amino acid sequence: CASSSQGGTGYTF.

The rearrangement uses TRBV7-3 and TRBJ2-3, with 9 positions matching TRBD2. Germline CDR1 reads SGHTA; CDR2 reads FQGTGA. V gave up 6 bases and J gave up 3 bases; unmatched junction bases: 10. The CDR3 loop spans 16 amino acids. CDR3 DNA sequence: TGTGCCAGCAGTCAAGGGGTAGCGGGGGCGACAGATACGCAGTATTTT. This codes for CASSQGVAGATDTQYF.

This clonotype was counted between two and nine times. V gene TRBV20-1 combines with J gene TRBJ1-5; D is ambiguous. Germline CDR1 reads DFQATT; CDR2 reads SNEGSKA (reference sequence). V was cut by 1 base and J by 5 bases, with 9 bases left in between. This CDR3 region has 13 residues. In DNA form, the CDR3 reads TGCAGTGCTAGAGGGGAACGCGATCAGCCCCAGCATTTT. As protein: CSARGERDQPQHF.

This clonotype is categorized as medium-sized. V usage is TRBV20-1 and J usage is TRBJ2-1; the match to TRBD2 covers 10 bases. Germline V gene sequence: CDR1 DFQATT, CDR2 SNEGSKA (reference sequence). Trimming removed 3 bases from V and 6 bases from J; junction bases left unmatched: 8. The CDR3 runs 15 residues. CDR3 bases: TGCAGTGCTAGTGTATCCCAGCGGGGGGGCAATGAGCAGTTCTTC. Protein sequence: CSASVSQRGGNEQFF.

Ten or more counts support this clonotype. The rearrangement uses TRBV7-9 and TRBJ1-6, with D possibly TRBD1 on 5 matching bases. Germline values: CDR1 SEHNR, CDR2 FQNEAQ (reference sequence). The CDR3 is 14 amino acids. Trimming removed 5 bases at V and 5 bases at J, with 10 bases between. DNA for the CDR3: TGTGCCAGCAGCCCAGGCAGGGATAATTCACCCCTCCACTTT. It specifies CASSPGRDNSPLHF.

This clonotype was seen at least ten times. The chain combines TRBV12-3 or TRBV12-4 with TRBJ2-1, with 7 bases fitting TRBD1. Trimming at V came to 7 bases and at J to 2 bases, leaving 11 bases not matched to a gene. CDR3 length: 16 residues. Here the CDR3 DNA reads TGTGCCAGCACCTCCAGGGGGTCGAGGACCTACAATGAGCAGTTCTTC. This encodes CASTSRGSRTYNEQFF.

Note on this clonotype: Possible read error: a much larger clone is one base away. This chain connects TRBV5-1 to TRBJ1-1, with a weak D call TRBD1 (5 bases). The germline gives CDR1 SGHRS, CDR2 YFSETQ. The length of the CDR3 is 14 residues. V was cut by 5 bases and J by 4 bases, with 15 bases left in between. CDR3 coding DNA: TGCGCCAGCAGATGGAGGGGTGAGAGCACTGAAGCTTTCTTT. Protein: CASRWRGESTEAFF.

There are many counts of this clonotype. The chain has TRBV7-9 and TRBJ2-2; D not certain. Trimming cost V 2 bases and J 4 bases, with 5 bases left between them. Germline V lookup: CDR1 SEHNR, CDR2 FQNEAQ (reference sequence). CDR3 length: 13 amino acids. CDR3 nucleotide sequence: TGTGCCAGCAGCTTACAAGGCACCGGGGAGCTGTTTTTT. It specifies CASSLQGTGELFF.

This clonotype was counted many times. This rearrangement joins TRBV4-2 to TRBJ2-3; 7 nucleotides line up with TRBD2. The CDR3 has 13 residues. V was pared by 4 bases and J by 10 bases, with 8 bases of the junction left unmatched. Germline CDR1 reads LGHNA; CDR2 reads YNFKEQ. The DNA of the CDR3 is TGTGCCAGCAGCCCCGGGAGTCTAGCGGCGCAGTATTTT. This encodes CASSPGSLAAQYF.

This clonotype was counted ten times or more. The rearrangement uses TRBV24-1 and TRBJ1-1; TRBD1 might be the D (5 bases). CDR1 KGHDR and CDR2 SFDVKD come from the germline V gene. V lost 6 bases and J lost 1, with 14 bases in between. The CDR3 is 15 amino acids. The DNA for the CDR3 is TGTGCCACCAGTCATGGGGGATCCCCGAACACTGAAGCTTTCTTT. It yields the protein CATSHGGSPNTEAFF.

This clonotype was picked up many times. The chain employs TRBV3-1 and TRBJ2-3; 13 positions match TRBD2. This CDR3 region has 18 residues. Losses at the gene ends were 3 bases for V and 1 base for J; bases not matched to a gene: 7. From germline, CDR1 is LGHDT and CDR2 YNNKEL (reference sequence). The CDR3 protein is CASSQEGTSGVGTDTQYF. CDR3 DNA: TGTGCCAGCAGCCAGGAAGGGACTAGCGGGGTCGGCACAGATACGCAGTATTTT.

Ten or more counts support this clonotype. This rearrangement joins TRBV7-9 to TRBJ1-1; TRBD1 aligns across 10 bases. The CDR3 has 13 amino acids. The germline V gene encodes CDR1 SEHNR and CDR2 FQNEAQ (reference sequence). J lost 11 bases, V lost 3 bases, and 6 bases had no gene match. The chain's CDR3 is CASSLEGQGMAFF. The CDR3 coding sequence is TGTGCCAGCAGCTTGGAGGGACAGGGGATGGCTTTCTTT. Using reference TRBV7-9 and TRBJ1-1 for the parts outside the CDR3, the full variable domain is DTGVSQNPRHKITKRGQNVTFRCDPISEHNRLYWYRQTLGQGPEFLTYFQNEAQLEKSRLLSDRFSAERPKGSFSTLEIQRTEQGDSAMYLCASSLEGQGMAFFGQGTRLTVV.

V and J are TRBV11-1 and TRBJ1-2; TRBD1 agrees at 9 bases. The CDR3 totals 14 residues. Germline V lookup: CDR1 SGHAT, CDR2 FQDESV (reference sequence). V gave up 5 bases and J gave up 7 bases; unmatched junction bases: 8. CDR3 sequence reads: CASSITGGSGGYTF. CDR3 DNA sequence: TGTGCCAGCAGCATAACAGGGGGCTCAGGTGGCTACACCTTC.

This clonotype has just a few counts. The chain's CDR3 is CASAGVLGEQYF. In nucleotides, the CDR3 is TGTGCCAGCGCAGGGGTACTGGGCGAGCAGTACTTC. The chain combines TRBV13 with TRBJ2-7, with a tentative D call TRBD1 (6 bases). The CDR3 length is 12 residues. The V end lost 8 bases, the J end lost 6 bases, and 14 bases lay between the germline ends. Germline assignment: CDR1 PRHDT and CDR2 FYEKMQ (reference sequence).

V is TRBV7-2 and J is TRBJ1-6; D gene unclear. CDR1 is SGHTA and CDR2 is FQGNSA in the germline V gene. The CDR3 totals 13 residues. The V end lost 1 base, the J end lost 10 bases, and 8 bases lay between the germline ends. The CDR3 sequence is CASSLDGVSPLHF. The CDR3 DNA reads as TGTGCCAGCAGCTTAGACGGGGTGTCACCCCTCCACTTT.

This clonotype was detected ten times or more. The CDR3 nucleotides are TGTGCCAGCAGCCACCCGAGCGGGAATTTGGGTTCACCCCTCCACTTT. Protein product: CASSHPSGNLGSPLHF. The chain uses TRBV5-5 and TRBJ1-6; no definite D call. The germline gives CDR1 SGHKS, CDR2 YYEKEE (reference sequence). The CDR3 length is 16 residues. Trimming cost V 4 bases and J 9 bases, with 20 bases left between them. Together with reference TRBV5-5 and TRBJ1-6, the CDR3 gives the full variable domain: DAGVTQSPTHLIKTRGQQVTLRCSPISGHKSVSWYQQVLGQGPQFIFQYYEKEERGRGNFPDRFSARQFPNYSSELNVNALLLGDSALYLCASSHPSGNLGSPLHFGNGTRLTVT.

This rearrangement joins TRBV7-9 to TRBJ1-4; perhaps TRBD1 as D (5 bases). This CDR3 region has 16 residues. V shed 1 base and J shed 6 bases, with 15 bases lying between them. The germline V gene has CDR1 SEHNR and CDR2 FQNEAQ (reference sequence). In DNA, the CDR3 is TGTGCCAGCAGCTTAGACAGGAAGTCCCGGTATGAAAAACTGTTTTTT. Protein: CASSLDRKSRYEKLFF.